This paragraph covers one TCR beta chain sequence. This specimen belongs to a study of cytomegalovirus exposure and HLA in healthy donors. J gave up 10 bases and V 5 bases, and 4 bases lay outside the gene matches. CDR3 length: 12 amino acids. CDR1 is SGHVS, CDR2 FQNEAQ, per germline. In the PCR, 60 Vbeta and 13 Jbeta primers were used. Assay: immunoSEQ multiplex PCR; the TCRdb copy retains only in-frame clones and omits some. The data show approximately 220,000 clones, around 76% seen once. Material for sequencing was PBMCs. The V call is TRBV7-8, the J call TRBJ2-1; TRBD2 matches 8 bases. The clonotype comes from a man aged 18-30 years in good health and CMV-seronegative. The CDR3 region is CASSLRGGEQFF. In DNA, the CDR3 is TGTGCCAGCAGCCTCCGGGGGGGAGAGCAGTTCTTC.